This T cell receptor beta chain was identified during a study of shared T cell receptors in the human thymus (dated by TCRdb to the early 2020s). Regarding the complete study: The study examined how self-reactive, shared T-cell receptor alpha chains are generated in the human thymus.

Preparation of the library involved the immunoSEQ multiplex PCR assay. TCRdb stores this immuneACCESS table with in-frame sequences only. Part of the clones is absent; in the studies checked, under half of the shortfall reflects unresolved V genes, and no reason is known for the rest. This sample is represented by 500,000 to 550,000 clones; about 80% of them were singletons. The biggest ten clones account for 0.013% of the sample. Cut back by 0 bases and 0 bases, the V and J ends lie 10 bases apart. Counted from cysteine to phenylalanine, this CDR3 has 16 amino acids. The only DNA kept is the CDR3, 48 bases in frame from the first base. Looking up the germline V gene yields CDR1 SGHRS and CDR2 YFSETQ. As regards this clone: The target of this receptor is not known. No quality values exist for individual bases; no much larger clone is one base distant.

The data also belong to a second study, concerning human thymus T cells. The other study reports the following: In Finland, the donors were immunologically healthy infants who were having open corrective cardiac surgery for congenital heart defects. The thymus tissue came from surgical resects taken out during corrective cardiac surgery. Biased V and J gene segment usage appeared to be present in both thymic and peripheral blood repertoires. According to the related research, thymic TCR repertoires were highly overlapping among unrelated individuals. TCR alpha and beta repertoires from seven to nine infant thymus samples and four related peripheral blood samples were characterized in the study. Donor ages ranging from roughly 7 to 250 days were recorded, and about six male and two female infants were included in the cohort. Thymocytes were released mechanically from tissue and stored at -70 °C as pellets of 10-30 million cells. A QIAsymphony instrument was used to extract genomic DNA from the frozen cell pellets. The immunoSEQ multiplex PCR assay was used to amplify the TCRB and TCRAD loci from a standardized quantity of quality-controlled genomic DNA. The amplicons covered the V(D)J region and were long enough to include the CDR3 and to identify the V and J genes. Through the commercial immunoSEQ service, the amplicons were sequenced on an Illumina platform. Primer bias and sequencing errors were corrected using previously described methods, and TCRAD and TCRB definitions followed the IMGT database. Repertoires were analysed with immunoSEQ Analyzer 3.0 and VDJTools, covering basic statistics, V/J segment usage, diversity estimates, rarefaction and pairwise overlap. Diversity was estimated using the Chao1, ChaoE, Efron-Thisted, Shannon and inverse Simpson indices, and was also estimated on datasets down-sampled to the size of the smallest sample. Repertoire overlap was determined by strict matching of CDR3 nucleotide sequence, V gene and J gene, and Jaccard-based multidimensional scaling clustering was applied. On average, approximately 860,000 unique TCRB clonotypes were obtained from thymus samples, compared with 70,000 to 100,000 from blood samples.

The rearranged segments are TRBV5-1 and TRBJ1-3; the D region possibly corresponds to TRBD1 (6 bases align). The receptor comes from a boy younger than two with a congenital heart defect. Donor details come from another sample of the same person, matched by shared clones. The sample comprised thymocytes. The nucleotide sequence is given as TGCGCCAGCAGCTTGGTCGGACAGACCTCTGGAAACACCATATATTTT. Its product reads: CASSLVGQTSGNTIYF.